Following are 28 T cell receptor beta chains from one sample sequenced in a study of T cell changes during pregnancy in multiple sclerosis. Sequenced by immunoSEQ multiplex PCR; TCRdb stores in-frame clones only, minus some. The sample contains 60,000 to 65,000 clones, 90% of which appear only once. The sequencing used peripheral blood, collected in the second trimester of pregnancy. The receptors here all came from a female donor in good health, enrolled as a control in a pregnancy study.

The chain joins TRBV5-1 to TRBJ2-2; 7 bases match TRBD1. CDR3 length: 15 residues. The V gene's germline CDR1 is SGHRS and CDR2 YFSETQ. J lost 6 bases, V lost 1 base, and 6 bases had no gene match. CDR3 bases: TGCGCCAGCAGCTTGAGAACAGGGGTGTCCGGGGAGCTGTTTTTT. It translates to CASSLRTGVSGELFF.

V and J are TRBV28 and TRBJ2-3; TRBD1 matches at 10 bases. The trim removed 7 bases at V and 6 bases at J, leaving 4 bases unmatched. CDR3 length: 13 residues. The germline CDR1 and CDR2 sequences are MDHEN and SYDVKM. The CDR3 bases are TGTGCCAGCACCCCGGGACAGGGGGATACGCAGTATTTT. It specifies CASTPGQGDTQYF. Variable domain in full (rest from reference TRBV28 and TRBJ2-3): DVKVTQSSRYLVKRTGEKVFLECVQDMDHENMFWYRQDPGLGLRLIYFSYDVKMKEKGDIPEGYSVSREKKERFSLILESASTNQTSMYLCASTPGQGDTQYFGPGTRLTVL.

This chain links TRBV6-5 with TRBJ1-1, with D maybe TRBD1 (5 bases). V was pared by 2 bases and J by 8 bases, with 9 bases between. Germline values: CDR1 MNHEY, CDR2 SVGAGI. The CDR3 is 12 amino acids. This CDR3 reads CASSYPGEEAFF. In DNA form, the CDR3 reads TGTGCCAGCAGTTACCCGGGGGAGGAAGCTTTCTTT.

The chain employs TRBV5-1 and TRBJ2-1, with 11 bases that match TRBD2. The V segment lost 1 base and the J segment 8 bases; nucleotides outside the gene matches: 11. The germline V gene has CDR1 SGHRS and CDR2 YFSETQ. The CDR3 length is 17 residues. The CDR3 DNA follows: TGCGCCAGCAGCTTGACTAGCGGGAGTTTCGGCAACGATGAGCAGTTCTTC. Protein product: CASSLTSGSFGNDEQFF.

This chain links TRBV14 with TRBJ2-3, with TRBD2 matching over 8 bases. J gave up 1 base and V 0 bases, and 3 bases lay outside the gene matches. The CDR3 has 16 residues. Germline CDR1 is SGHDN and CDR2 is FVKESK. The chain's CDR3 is CASSQDGRGGTDTQYF. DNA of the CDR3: TGTGCCAGCAGCCAAGACGGGCGGGGGGGCACAGATACGCAGTATTTT.

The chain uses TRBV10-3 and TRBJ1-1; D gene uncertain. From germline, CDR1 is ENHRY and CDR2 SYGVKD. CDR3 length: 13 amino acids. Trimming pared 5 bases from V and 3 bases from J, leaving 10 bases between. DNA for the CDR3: TGTGCCATCAGTCCAAACGGGGACACTGAAGCTTTCTTT. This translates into CAISPNGDTEAFF.

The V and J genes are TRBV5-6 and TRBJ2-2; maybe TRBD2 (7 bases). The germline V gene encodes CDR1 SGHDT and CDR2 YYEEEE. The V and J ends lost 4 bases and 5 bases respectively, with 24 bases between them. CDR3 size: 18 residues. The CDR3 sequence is CASSPLKGRGRRTGELFF. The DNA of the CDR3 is TGTGCCAGCAGCCCACTGAAGGGGAGGGGGAGGAGGACCGGGGAGCTGTTTTTT.

CDR3 DNA sequence: TGTGCCAGCAGTGAAGCGCGGTTGGGTGAGCAGTTCTTC. Protein product: CASSEARLGEQFF. The rearrangement uses TRBV6-1 and TRBJ2-1; D is undetermined. Germline-derived CDR1 and CDR2 are MNHNS and SASEGT. The CDR3 consists of 13 residues. V was clipped by 0 bases and J by 9 bases, with 9 bases between them.

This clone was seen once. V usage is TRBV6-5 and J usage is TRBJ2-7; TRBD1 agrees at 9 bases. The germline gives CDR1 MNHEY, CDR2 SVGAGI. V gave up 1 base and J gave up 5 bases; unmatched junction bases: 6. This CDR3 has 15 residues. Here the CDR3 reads CASSYLGQGGDEQYF. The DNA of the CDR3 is TGTGCCAGCAGTTACTTGGGACAGGGAGGGGACGAGCAGTACTTC.

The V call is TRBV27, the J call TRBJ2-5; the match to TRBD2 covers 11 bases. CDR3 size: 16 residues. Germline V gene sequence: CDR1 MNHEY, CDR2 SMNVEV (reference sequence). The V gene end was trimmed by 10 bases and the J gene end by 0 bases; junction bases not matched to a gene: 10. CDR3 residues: CATRTGTSGHQETQYF. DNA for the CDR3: TGTGCCACTCGGACCGGGACTAGCGGACACCAAGAGACCCAGTACTTC.

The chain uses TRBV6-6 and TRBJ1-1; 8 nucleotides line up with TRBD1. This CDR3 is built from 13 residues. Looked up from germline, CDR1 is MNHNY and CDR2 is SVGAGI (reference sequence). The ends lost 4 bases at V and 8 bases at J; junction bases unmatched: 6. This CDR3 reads CASSSGQGLEAFF. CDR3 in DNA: TGTGCCAGCAGTTCCGGACAGGGACTCGAAGCTTTCTTT.

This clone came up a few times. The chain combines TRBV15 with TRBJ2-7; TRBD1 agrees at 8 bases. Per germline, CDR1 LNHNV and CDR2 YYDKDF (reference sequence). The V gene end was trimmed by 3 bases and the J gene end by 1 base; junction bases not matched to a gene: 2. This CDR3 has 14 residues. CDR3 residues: CATSRDRVSYEQYF. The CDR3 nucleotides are TGTGCCACCAGCAGGGACAGGGTATCCTACGAGCAGTACTTC.

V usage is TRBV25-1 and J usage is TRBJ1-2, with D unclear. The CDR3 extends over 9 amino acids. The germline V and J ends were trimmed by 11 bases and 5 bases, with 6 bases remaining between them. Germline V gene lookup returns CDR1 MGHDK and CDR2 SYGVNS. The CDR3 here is CARTYGYTF. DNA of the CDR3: TGTGCCCGGACTTATGGCTACACCTTC.

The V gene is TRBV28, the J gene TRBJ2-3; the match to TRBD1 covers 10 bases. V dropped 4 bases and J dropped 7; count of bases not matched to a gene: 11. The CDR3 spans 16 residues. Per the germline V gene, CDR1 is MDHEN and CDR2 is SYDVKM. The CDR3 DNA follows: TGTGCCAGCAGTTCCCCGGGACAGGGGTCCCTTTATACGCAGTATTTT. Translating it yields CASSSPGQGSLYTQYF.

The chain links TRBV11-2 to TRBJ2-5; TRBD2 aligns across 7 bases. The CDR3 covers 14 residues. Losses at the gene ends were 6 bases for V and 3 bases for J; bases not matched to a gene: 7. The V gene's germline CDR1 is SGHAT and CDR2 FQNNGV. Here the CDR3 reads CASSLSGTKETQYF. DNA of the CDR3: TGTGCCAGCAGTCTGAGCGGGACGAAAGAGACCCAGTACTTC.

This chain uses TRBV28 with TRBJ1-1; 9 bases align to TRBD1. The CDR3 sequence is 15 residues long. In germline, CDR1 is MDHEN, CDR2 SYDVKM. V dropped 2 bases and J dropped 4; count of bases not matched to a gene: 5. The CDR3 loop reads CASSLMTGGITEAFF. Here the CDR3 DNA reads TGTGCCAGCAGTTTAATGACAGGGGGAATCACTGAAGCTTTCTTT.

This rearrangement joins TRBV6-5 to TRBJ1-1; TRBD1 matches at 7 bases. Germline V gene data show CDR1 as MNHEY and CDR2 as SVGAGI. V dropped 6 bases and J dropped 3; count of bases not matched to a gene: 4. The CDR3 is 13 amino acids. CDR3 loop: CASRTGSDTEAFF. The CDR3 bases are TGTGCCAGCAGGACAGGGTCAGACACTGAAGCTTTCTTT.

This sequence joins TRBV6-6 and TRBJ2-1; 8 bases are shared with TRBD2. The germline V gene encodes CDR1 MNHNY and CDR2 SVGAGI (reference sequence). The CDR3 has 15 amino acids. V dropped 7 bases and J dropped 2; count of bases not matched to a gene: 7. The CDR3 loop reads CASIPGGATYNEQFF. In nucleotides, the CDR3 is TGTGCCAGCATACCGGGGGGGGCGACCTACAATGAGCAGTTCTTC.

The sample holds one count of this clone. The CDR3 bases are TGTGCCAGCAGCCTACTAGGCGGATCCCAAGAGACCCAGTACTTC. This sequence encodes CASSLLGGSQETQYF. This chain connects TRBV7-9 to TRBJ2-5; possibly TRBD2 for D (5 bases). Trimming pared 5 bases from V and 1 base from J, leaving 14 bases between. The CDR3 is 15 residues long. Germline V gives CDR1 SEHNR, CDR2 FQNEAQ (reference sequence).

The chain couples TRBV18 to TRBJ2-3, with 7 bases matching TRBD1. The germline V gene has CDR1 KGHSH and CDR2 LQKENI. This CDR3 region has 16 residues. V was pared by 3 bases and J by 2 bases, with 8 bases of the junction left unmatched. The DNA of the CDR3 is TGTGCCAGCTCACCGGCCGGGACAGCTTACACAGATACGCAGTATTTT. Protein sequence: CASSPAGTAYTDTQYF.

CDR3 DNA: TGTGCCAGCAGTTTCGGACAGGGGAACTCCTACGAGCAGTACTTC. Translation: CASSFGQGNSYEQYF. The rearrangement uses TRBV27 and TRBJ2-7, with 9 bases identical to TRBD1. V lost 3 bases and J lost 0; bases outside the gene matches: 3. The CDR3 runs 15 residues. The V gene's germline CDR1 is MNHEY and CDR2 SMNVEV (reference sequence).

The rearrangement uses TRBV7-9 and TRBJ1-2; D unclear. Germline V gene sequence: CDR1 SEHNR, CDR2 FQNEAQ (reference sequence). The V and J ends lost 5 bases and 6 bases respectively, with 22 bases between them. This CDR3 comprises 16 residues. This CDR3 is CASSPPGLTVPHGYTF. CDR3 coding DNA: TGTGCCAGCAGCCCGCCGGGATTAACAGTGCCCCATGGCTACACCTTC. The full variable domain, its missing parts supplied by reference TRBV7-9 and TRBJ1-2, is DTGVSQNPRHKITKRGQNVTFRCDPISEHNRLYWYRQTLGQGPEFLTYFQNEAQLEKSRLLSDRFSAERPKGSFSTLEIQRTEQGDSAMYLCASSPPGLTVPHGYTFGSGTRLTVV.

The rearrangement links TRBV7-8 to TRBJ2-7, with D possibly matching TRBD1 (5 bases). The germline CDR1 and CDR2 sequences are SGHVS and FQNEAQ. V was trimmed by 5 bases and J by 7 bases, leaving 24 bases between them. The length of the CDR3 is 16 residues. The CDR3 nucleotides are TGTGCCAGCAGCCGTCCGCCGACAGCGCTAGTGGTTGAGCAGTACTTC. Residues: CASSRPPTALVVEQYF.

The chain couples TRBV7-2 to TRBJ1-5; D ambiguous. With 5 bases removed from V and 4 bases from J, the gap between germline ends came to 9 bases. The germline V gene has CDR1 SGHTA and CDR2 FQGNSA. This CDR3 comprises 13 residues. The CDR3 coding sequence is TGTGCCAGCAGCCCGACATTAAATCAGCCCCAGCATTTT. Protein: CASSPTLNQPQHF.

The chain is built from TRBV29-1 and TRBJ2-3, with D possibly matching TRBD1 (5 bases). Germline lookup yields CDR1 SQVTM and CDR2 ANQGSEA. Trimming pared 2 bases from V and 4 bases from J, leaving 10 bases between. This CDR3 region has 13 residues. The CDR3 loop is CSVEFRAPDTQYF. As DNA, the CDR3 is TGCAGCGTTGAATTCAGGGCCCCAGATACGCAGTATTTT.

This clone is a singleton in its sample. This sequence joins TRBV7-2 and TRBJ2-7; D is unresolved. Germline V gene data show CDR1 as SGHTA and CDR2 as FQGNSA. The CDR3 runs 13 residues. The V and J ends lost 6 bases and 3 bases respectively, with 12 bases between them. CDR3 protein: CASRNAGVYEQYF. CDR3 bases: TGTGCCAGCAGAAACGCTGGAGTCTACGAGCAGTACTTC.

CDR3 residues: CASSQGKGQGIDEQFF. As DNA, the CDR3 is TGTGCCAGCAGCCAAGGGAAAGGACAGGGGATCGATGAGCAGTTCTTC. The chain links TRBV4-2 to TRBJ2-1, with 9 bases lining up with TRBD1. The V gene's germline CDR1 is LGHNA and CDR2 YNFKEQ. The CDR3 spans 16 residues. J was trimmed by 8 bases and V by 1 base; bases with no gene match: 9.

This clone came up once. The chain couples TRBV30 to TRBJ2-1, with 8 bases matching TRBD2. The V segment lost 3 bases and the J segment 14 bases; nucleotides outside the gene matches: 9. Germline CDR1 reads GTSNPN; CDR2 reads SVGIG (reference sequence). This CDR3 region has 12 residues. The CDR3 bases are TGTGCCTGGAGCGCTAGCGGGCGCTTGGAGTTCTTC. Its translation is CAWSASGRLEFF.